The entry below gives a single T cell receptor (beta chain) sequence along with its context. Its antigen specificity is not known. No per-base quality is available; no much larger clone lies one base away. The cohort comprised around 700 healthy bone marrow donors. At the time of sampling, all cohort members were nominally healthy, though unrecorded immune exposures were likely present. The donor was CMV seropositive and belonged to the group of 250 to 350 seropositive cohort members. A peripheral blood sample was provided by each donor, and peripheral blood mononuclear cells were used for TCR beta sequencing. The Qiagen DNeasy Blood Extraction Kit was used to extract genomic DNA from the blood cell samples. This record comes from a study of cytomegalovirus exposure and HLA in healthy donors (dated by TCRdb to 2015 to 2018). Regarding the complete study: In an earlier analysis of fewer than 750 of the donors, less than 350 Gb of sequence data and 90 million to 120 million unique TCR beta sequences from about 190 million T cells were reported. On average, 235,054 unique TCR beta nucleotide sequences were sequenced per donor among a few hundred genotyped donors of the cohort, with roughly 18% of those sequences being non-productive. To predict cytomegalovirus infection status, the study combined high-throughput TCR immunosequencing, statistical association of individual TCRs with disease status, and machine learning. Rather than drawing on any new phenotypic data, the later analysis identified candidate immune exposures from TCR beta sequences and the way those sequences occurred across donors. An early release covering roughly 640 HLA-typed donors comprised about 320 gigabases of sequencing data and about 90 million unique TCR sequences. The study aimed to test whether cataloging public T cell receptors could reveal signatures of past pathogen exposure. The genetic ancestry cluster associated with self-reported Caucasian donors included 65% to 90% of the roughly 400 genotyped donors. Typing coverage differed by locus: A, B, C, DRB1 and DQB1 were typed in about 620-640 donors, DQA1 in 500 to 550, DPA1 in approximately 610, and DPB1 in 400 to 490. In addition to the first cohort of 500 to 850 subjects, a separate validation cohort of 120 different subjects was used. The study profiled the T cell repertoires of 500 to 800 subjects by immunosequencing and related them to cytomegalovirus serostatus. Donor age, sex, ethnicity and CMV serostatus were compiled alongside the repertoire data. Class I and class II HLA loci were covered by the typing at four-digit resolution. All discovery cohort repertoires had been generated on a single sequencing platform. Genome-wide SNP genotypes for about 65% of the 666 donors were used in a later genetic analysis, which treated that subset as a discovery cohort. About 5 DR-DQ haplotypes were handled as single units for association and clustering, since linkage in the cohort was strong. A later analysis re-examined previously published TCR beta repertoires from over 500 donors and added high-resolution HLA genotyping to investigate patterns of TCR occurrence. An earlier analysis of several hundred of the donors applied high-throughput TCR beta sequencing to assess whether each TCR beta V gene segment acted as functional or pseudogenic.

Library preparation employed the immunoSEQ multiplex PCR assay. The multiplex PCR relied on a mix of 60 forward primers for TCR Vbeta segments and 13 reverse primers for TCR Jbeta segments. The CDR3 region of rearranged TCR beta genes was amplified from genomic DNA with a multiplex PCR assay. The amplified TCR beta libraries were sequenced on the Illumina HiSeq System as 87-base-pair reads. Per the original workflow: A later analysis counted about 80 million unique TCR beta chains across the 600 to 850 repertoires, and 9.5 million to 11 million of these chains were shared by at least two donors. Raw reads were error-corrected and collapsed into unique sequences with a nearest-neighbor algorithm that merged closely related sequences to remove PCR and sequencing errors. To assign V, D and J gene segments, CDR3 sequences were aligned to IMGT reference sequences. For a sequence to be retained, a match of at least six nucleotides to both a V gene segment and a J gene segment was required. Rearrangements were classified as productive when the CDR3 lacked stop codons and remained in frame with V and J, and all other rearrangements were classified as non-productive. Following IMGT convention, CDR3 was defined as the stretch from the second conserved V-encoded cysteine to the conserved J-encoded phenylalanine. Sequences without an unambiguous match to a single V gene segment were excluded from the earlier analysis of 587 of the donors. An earlier analysis of over 450 of the donors classified V segments as functional when productive rearrangements were above 56.7% and as segregating when the standard deviation between donors was above 5%. A statistical classification framework was developed to diagnose cytomegalovirus status using the catalog of TCR beta chain sequences. V and J gene assignment, in a later analysis, came from comparing TCR nucleotide sequences with IMGT/GENE-DB human TR gene sequences. The TCRdist pipeline was used in a later analysis to assign CDR3 sequences and most-parsimonious VDJ recombination scenarios. A later analysis defined each TCR beta chain by its CDR3 amino acid sequence plus V-gene family, and excluded reads lacking a unique V-gene family. As a way to deal with suspected cross-contamination and a sequencing artifact, a later analysis dropped nearly 600 nucleotide sequences that were highly shared and had low generation probability. A later analysis calculated a clonal expansion index for each public chain from normalized within-repertoire ranks of inferred template counts. Generation probabilities in a later analysis came from a VDJ recombination model fitted to out-of-frame rearrangements, and those results were checked against IGoR. A later analysis scored TCR-TCR, TCR-HLA and TCR-CMV co-occurrence with hypergeometric tests, applying a repertoire-size bias correction to TCR pairs. In a later analysis, false discovery rates were estimated by permuting HLA or CMV assignments 20 times. In a later analysis, co-occurring TCRs were grouped using DBSCAN, and TCRdist sequence similarity was added for clustering within HLA-allele-positive subsets. For co-occurrence clustering, repertoires with fewer than 30,000 or more than 120,000 public chains were excluded, along with about five repertoires with anomalous nucleotide sharing. TCRdb holds this immuneACCESS table with in-frame rearrangements only. Some clones are missing; in checked studies, unresolved V genes explain under half, and the rest has no known cause. The DNA was the basis for D and trimming; V, J and clone size are from that table. In all, the sample holds about 150,000 clones, and 82% of those were seen once. Approximately 8.1% of the sample is in the top ten clones.

What the study reported, not specific to this receptor: In an earlier analysis of 587 of the donors, most TCR beta V segments were observed in productive rearrangements about 90% or about 30% of the time, broadly matching IMGT annotations. Linkage disequilibrium might explain the correlated functional status among segregating V segments, but an unknown experimental factor could not be ruled out. In a later analysis, TCR association rates were found to vary across HLA loci, with the most associated TCRs seen for DRB1 alleles and the fewest for HLA-C alleles. Assigning TCR associations to individual alleles was difficult when HLA alleles, especially DR and DQ, strongly co-occurred. A later analysis reported that several top co-occurrence clusters appeared linked to parvovirus B19, influenza, CMV and Epstein-Barr virus. In a later analysis, HLA-associated TCR beta chains showed more clonal expansion and lower generation probabilities than non-associated chains that were equally common. In a later analysis, most CMV-associated TCR beta chains were found to appear HLA-restricted, with HLA associations seemingly driven largely by CMV exposure. The classifier was reported to diagnose cytomegalovirus status with high specificity and sensitivity in both the original and validation cohorts. HLA typing was unavailable for some donors at each locus, so association tests used only the typed subset. According to the authors, the approach could potentially be generalized to other disease states and immunological phenotypes. A further reported finding was that TCR beta sequences accurately predicted the HLA-A and HLA-B alleles for most subjects in the first cohort. Compared with the roughly 670-donor mean, donors in an Asian-associated ancestry cluster had fewer N-insertions in productive TCRs, according to a later genetic analysis. Because counts were too low, roughly 16 rarely observed V segments, including chromosome 9 orphons, were excluded from the earlier analysis of some 590 of the donors. Most TCR sequences were seen in very few donors, while some public TCRs were found in many individuals. Only TCR beta chains were sequenced in this cohort, and the absence of alpha or paired-chain data limited detectable features. A cluster of highly shared sequence variants was judged likely to be a technical artifact of the sequencing pipeline. Immune exposure information for the cohort was limited to CMV serostatus. V-gene and J-gene trimming of TCR beta chains was associated with a missense DCLRE1C variant in a later genetic analysis, and the association was replicated in an independent cohort. At a false discovery rate of 0.05, a later analysis linked around 15,000 TCR beta sequences to specific HLA alleles. In vitro tests confirmed that a few of the cytomegalovirus-associated TCR beta chains recognize cytomegalovirus antigens. The study listed approximately 150 TCR beta chains as associated with cytomegalovirus. Roughly uniform sequencing depth across donors was assumed in presence/absence analyses, although this assumption may not hold.

Sequencing used PBMCs. The sequence came from a woman in her forties or fifties in good health and CMV-seropositive.

The DNA reads as follows: TGTGCCTCCGGACAGGACCTAGATCAGCCCCAGCATTTT. Its protein is CASGQDLDQPQHF. The chain links TRBV9 with TRBJ1-5; 7 of the junction bases match TRBD1. For this chain, trimming is 10 bases at the V end and 5 bases at the J end, and the number of junction bases without a gene match is 9. CDR1 SGDLS and CDR2 YYNGEE were looked up in the germline V gene. Including cysteine and phenylalanine, the CDR3 has 13 amino acids. Just CDR3 DNA is preserved here, 39 bases in frame from base 1.